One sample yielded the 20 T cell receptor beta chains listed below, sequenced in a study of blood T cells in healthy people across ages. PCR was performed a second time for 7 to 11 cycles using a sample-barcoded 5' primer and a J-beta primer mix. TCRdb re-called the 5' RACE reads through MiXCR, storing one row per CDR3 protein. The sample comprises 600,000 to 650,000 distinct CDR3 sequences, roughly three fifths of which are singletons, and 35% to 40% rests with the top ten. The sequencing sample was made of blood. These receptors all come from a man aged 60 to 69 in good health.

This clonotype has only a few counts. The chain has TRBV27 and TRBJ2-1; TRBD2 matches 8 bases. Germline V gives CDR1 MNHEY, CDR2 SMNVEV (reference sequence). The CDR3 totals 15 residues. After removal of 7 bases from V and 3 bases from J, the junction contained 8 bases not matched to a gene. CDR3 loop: CASKVLAGSYNEQFF. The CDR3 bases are TGTGCCAGCAAGGTATTAGCGGGGAGCTACAATGAGCAGTTCTTC.

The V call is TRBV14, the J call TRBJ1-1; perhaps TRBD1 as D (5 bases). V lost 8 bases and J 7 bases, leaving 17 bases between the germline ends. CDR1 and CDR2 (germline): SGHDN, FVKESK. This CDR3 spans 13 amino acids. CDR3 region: CASLGGRGNEAFF. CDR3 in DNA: TGTGCCAGCCTCGGGGGTCGAGGGAATGAAGCTTTCTTT.

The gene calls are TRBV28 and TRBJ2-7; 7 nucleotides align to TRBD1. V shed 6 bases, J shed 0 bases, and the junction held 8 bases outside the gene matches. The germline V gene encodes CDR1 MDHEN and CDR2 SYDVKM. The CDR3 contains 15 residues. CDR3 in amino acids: CASSPGQWFSYEQYF. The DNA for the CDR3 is TGTGCCAGCAGCCCGGGACAGTGGTTCTCCTACGAGCAGTACTTC. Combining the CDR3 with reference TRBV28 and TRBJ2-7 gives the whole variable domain DVKVTQSSRYLVKRTGEKVFLECVQDMDHENMFWYRQDPGLGLRLIYFSYDVKMKEKGDIPEGYSVSREKKERFSLILESASTNQTSMYLCASSPGQWFSYEQYFGPGTRLTVT.

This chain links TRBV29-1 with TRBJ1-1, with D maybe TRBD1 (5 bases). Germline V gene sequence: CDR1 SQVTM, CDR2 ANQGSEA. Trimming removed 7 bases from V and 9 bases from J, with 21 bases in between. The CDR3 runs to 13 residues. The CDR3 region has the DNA TGCAGCGCAGAGAGACAGTACGGAGAACAAGCTTTCTTT. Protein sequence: CSAERQYGEQAFF.

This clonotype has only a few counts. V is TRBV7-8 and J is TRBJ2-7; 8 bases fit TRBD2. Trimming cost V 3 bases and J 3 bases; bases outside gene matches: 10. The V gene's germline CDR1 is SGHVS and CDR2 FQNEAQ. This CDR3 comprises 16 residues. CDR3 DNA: TGTGCCAGCAGCTTTGGTCGGGGACTAGGCGACTACGAGCAGTACTTC. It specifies CASSFGRGLGDYEQYF.

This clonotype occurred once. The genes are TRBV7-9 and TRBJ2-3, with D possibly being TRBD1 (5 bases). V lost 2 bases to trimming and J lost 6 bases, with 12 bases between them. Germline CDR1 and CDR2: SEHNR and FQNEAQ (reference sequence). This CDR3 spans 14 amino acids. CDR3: CASSLIGARDTQYF. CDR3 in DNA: TGTGCCAGCAGCTTAATTGGGGCTCGGGATACGCAGTATTTT. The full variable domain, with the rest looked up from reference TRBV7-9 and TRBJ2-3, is DTGVSQNPRHKITKRGQNVTFRCDPISEHNRLYWYRQTLGQGPEFLTYFQNEAQLEKSRLLSDRFSAERPKGSFSTLEIQRTEQGDSAMYLCASSLIGARDTQYFGPGTRLTVL.

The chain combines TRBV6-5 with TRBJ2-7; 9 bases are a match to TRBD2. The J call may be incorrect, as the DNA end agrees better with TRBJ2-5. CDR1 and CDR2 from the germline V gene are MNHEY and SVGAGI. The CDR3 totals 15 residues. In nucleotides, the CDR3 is TGTGCCAGCAGTTCCCTTCTAGCGGGGCGGGAGACCCAGTACTTC. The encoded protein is CASSSLLAGRETQYF.

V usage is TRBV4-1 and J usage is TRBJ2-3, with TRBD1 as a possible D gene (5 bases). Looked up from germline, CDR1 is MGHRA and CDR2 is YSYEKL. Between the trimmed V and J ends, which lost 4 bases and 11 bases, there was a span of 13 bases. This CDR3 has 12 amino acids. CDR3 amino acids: CASSRTGWKQYF. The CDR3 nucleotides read TGCGCCAGCAGCCGAACAGGTTGGAAGCAGTATTTT.

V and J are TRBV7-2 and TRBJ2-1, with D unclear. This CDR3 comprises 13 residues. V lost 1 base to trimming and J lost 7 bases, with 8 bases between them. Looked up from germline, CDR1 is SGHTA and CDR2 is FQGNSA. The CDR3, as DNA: TGTGCCAGCAGCTTAGTAGGCTGGAATGAGCAGTTCTTC. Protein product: CASSLVGWNEQFF.

The DNA of the CDR3 is TGTGCCAGCAGTTTAGTCCTCCACTCTGGGGCCAACGTCCTGACTTTC. It codes for CASSLVLHSGANVLTF. The chain couples TRBV28 to TRBJ2-6; no reliable D call. The CDR3 has 16 residues. Deletions cut 2 bases from V and 0 bases from J, with 8 bases between. Germline-derived CDR1 and CDR2 are MDHEN and SYDVKM. The variable domain in full, with the rest retrieved from reference TRBV28 and TRBJ2-6, is DVKVTQSSRYLVKRTGEKVFLECVQDMDHENMFWYRQDPGLGLRLIYFSYDVKMKEKGDIPEGYSVSREKKERFSLILESASTNQTSMYLCASSLVLHSGANVLTFGAGSRLTVL.

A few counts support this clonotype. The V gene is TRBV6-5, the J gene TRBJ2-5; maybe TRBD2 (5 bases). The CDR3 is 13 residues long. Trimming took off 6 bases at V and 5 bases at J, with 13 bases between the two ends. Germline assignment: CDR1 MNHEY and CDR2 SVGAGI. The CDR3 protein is CASRLALLETQYF. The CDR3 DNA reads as TGTGCCAGCAGGCTAGCTCTACTGGAGACCCAGTACTTC.

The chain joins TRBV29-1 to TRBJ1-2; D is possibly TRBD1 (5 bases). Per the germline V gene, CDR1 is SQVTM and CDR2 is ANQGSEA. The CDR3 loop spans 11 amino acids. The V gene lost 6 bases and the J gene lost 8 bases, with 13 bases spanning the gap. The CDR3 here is CSVVGVTGYTF. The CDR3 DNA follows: TGCAGCGTCGTAGGGGTTACCGGCTACACCTTC. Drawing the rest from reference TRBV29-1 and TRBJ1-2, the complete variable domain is SAVISQKPSRDICQRGTSLTIQCQVDSQVTMMFWYRQQPGQSLTLIATANQGSEATYESGFVIDKFPISRPNLTFSTLTVSNMSPEDSSIYLCSVVGVTGYTFGSGTRLTVV.

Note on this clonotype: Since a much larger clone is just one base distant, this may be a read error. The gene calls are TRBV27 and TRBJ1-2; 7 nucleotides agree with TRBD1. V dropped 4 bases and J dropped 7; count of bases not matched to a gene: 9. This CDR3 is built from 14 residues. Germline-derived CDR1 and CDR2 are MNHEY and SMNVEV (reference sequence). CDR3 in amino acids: CASSSPGQYCGYTF. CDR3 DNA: TGTGCCAGCAGTTCCCCGGGACAGTACTGTGGCTACACCTTC.

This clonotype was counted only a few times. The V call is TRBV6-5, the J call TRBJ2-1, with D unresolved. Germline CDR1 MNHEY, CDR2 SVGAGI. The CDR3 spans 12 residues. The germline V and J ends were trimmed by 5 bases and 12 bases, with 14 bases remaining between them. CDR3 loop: CASSADTGAQFF. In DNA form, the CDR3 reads TGTGCCAGCAGTGCTGACACCGGAGCGCAGTTCTTC.

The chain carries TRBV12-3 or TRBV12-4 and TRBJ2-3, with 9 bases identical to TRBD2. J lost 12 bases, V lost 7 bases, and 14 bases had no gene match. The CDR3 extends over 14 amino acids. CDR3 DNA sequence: TGTGCCAGCACCTTAACCCTAGCGGGGAAGTCCCAGTATTTT. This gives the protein CASTLTLAGKSQYF.

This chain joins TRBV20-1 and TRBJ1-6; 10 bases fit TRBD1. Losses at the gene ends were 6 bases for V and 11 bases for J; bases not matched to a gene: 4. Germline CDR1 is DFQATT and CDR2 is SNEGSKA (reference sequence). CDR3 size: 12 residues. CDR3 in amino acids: CSARDRGPPLHF. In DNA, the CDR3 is TGCAGTGCGAGGGACAGGGGTCCACCCCTCCACTTT.

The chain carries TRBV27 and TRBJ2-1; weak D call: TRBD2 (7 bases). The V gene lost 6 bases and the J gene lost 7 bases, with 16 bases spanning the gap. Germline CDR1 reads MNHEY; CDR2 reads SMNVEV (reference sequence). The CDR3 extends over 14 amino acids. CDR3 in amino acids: CASRGGRGGNEQFF. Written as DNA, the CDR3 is TGTGCCAGCAGGGGAGGAAGGGGGGGGAATGAGCAGTTCTTC.

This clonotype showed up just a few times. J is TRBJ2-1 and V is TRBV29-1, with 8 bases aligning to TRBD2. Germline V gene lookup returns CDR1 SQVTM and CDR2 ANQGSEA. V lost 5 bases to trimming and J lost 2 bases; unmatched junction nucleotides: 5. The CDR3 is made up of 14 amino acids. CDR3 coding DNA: TGCAGCGTTAACGGGGGGGTGGCCTACAATGAGCAGTTCTTC. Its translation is CSVNGGVAYNEQFF.

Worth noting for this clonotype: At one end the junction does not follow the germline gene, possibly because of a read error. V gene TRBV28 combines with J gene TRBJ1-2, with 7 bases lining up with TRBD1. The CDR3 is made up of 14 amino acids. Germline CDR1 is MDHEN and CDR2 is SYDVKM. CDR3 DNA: TGTGCCTGCAGCTCAGGGGGGGCTAACTATGGCTACACCTTC. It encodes CACSSGGANYGYTF.

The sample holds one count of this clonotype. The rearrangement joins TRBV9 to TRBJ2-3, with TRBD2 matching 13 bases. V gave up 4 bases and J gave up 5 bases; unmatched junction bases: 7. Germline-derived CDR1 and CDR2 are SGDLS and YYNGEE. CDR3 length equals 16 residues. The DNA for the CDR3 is TGTGCCAGCAGCCAGGGACTAGCGGGGCGTATAGATACGCAGTATTTT. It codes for CASSQGLAGRIDTQYF.